A selection of T cell receptor beta chains follows, all from one sample in a study of cytotoxic CD8 clonotypes in ibrutinib-treated CLL. Data came from immunoSEQ multiplex PCR; TCRdb stores just in-frame clones and leaves some out. The table has 17,000 or so clones, approximately 80% seen once. The sample was PBMCs, taken before ibrutinib treatment. These receptor sequences come from a human donor with chronic lymphocytic leukemia. CDR3s include the opening cysteine and the closing phenylalanine or tryptophan.

TRBV5-5,TRBJ1-2,CASIPTGGDYGYTF
TRBV7-8,TRBJ2-3,CASSLGTSVDTQYF
TRBV2,TRBJ1-5,CASSGWSRFQHF
TRBV5-1,TRBJ1-4,CASGPGQGTTNEKLFF
TRBV4-3,TRBJ1-5,CASSQDRRQPQHF
TRBV10-3,TRBJ1-2,CASRRFHGYTF
TRBV19,TRBJ2-5,CASSSSGTQETQYF
TRBV9,TRBJ2-1,CASSGGTANEQFF
TRBV6-1,TRBJ2-3,CASSVSRESTDTQYF
TRBV2,TRBJ2-3,CASSEWSLTDTQYF
TRBV6-6,TRBJ2-7,CASSGLLSEGSYEQYF